Listed below are T cell receptor beta chains from one sample, sequenced in a study of cytomegalovirus exposure and HLA in healthy donors. Measured with immunoSEQ multiplex PCR; TCRdb has only the in-frame clones, and not every one. The table has 70,000 to 90,000 clones, under 80% seen once; the top ten hold approximately 4.4%. The sequenced sample was PBMCs. Receptors originate from a man between 60 and 75 years old in good health and CMV-seropositive. Both conserved end residues are part of each CDR3. The order of the fields is J gene, clone size, D gene, V gene, CDR3 protein, CDR3 DNA. The D gene is left open where the match is weak. Clone size is stated in some rows and not others, as once, few, many or a class when expanded.

TRBJ2-7 | . | . | TRBV14 | CASSQVGLGSGREQYF | TGTGCCAGCAGCCAAGTGGGGCTCGGGAGCGGACGCGAGCAGTACTTC
TRBJ2-3 | . | . | TRBV7-8 | CASSTNGGTDTQYF | TGTGCCAGCAGCACCAACGGGGGCACAGATACGCAGTATTTT
TRBJ2-5 | . | TRBD2 | TRBV10-1 | CASWLAGAIPREAQYF | TGCGCCAGCTGGTTAGCGGGGGCCATCCCAAGAGAGGCCCAGTACTTC
TRBJ1-2 | . | . | TRBV9 | CASSHSVSGRQPYGYTF | TGTGCCAGCAGCCACTCGGTATCGGGGAGGCAACCCTATGGCTACACCTTC
TRBJ1-5 | few | TRBD1 | TRBV7-2 | CASSLFGTGNQPQHF | TGTGCCAGCAGCTTATTCGGGACAGGGAATCAGCCCCAGCATTTT
TRBJ2-1 | . | . | TRBV27 | CASSFQRGGYNEQFF | TGTGCCAGCAGTTTTCAAAGGGGGGGTTACAATGAGCAGTTCTTC
TRBJ2-7 | . | . | TRBV6-5 | CASSYSRLPSYEQYF | TGTGCCAGCAGTTACTCGCGCCTACCCTCCTACGAGCAGTACTTC
TRBJ2-1 | . | . | TRBV4-1 | CASSQSIADRSGNEQFF | TGCGCCAGCAGCCAATCTATAGCGGACCGATCAGGCAATGAGCAGTTCTTC
TRBJ2-1 | once | TRBD1 | TRBV7-9 | CASSLEGTGVYNEQFF | TGTGCCAGCAGCTTAGAGGGGACAGGGGTTTACAATGAGCAGTTCTTC
TRBJ2-5 | . | . | TRBV28 | CASMAGKETQYF | TGTGCCAGCATGGCAGGCAAAGAGACCCAGTACTTC
TRBJ1-1 | . | TRBD1 | TRBV2 | CASRGTGGRPEAFF | TGTGCCAGCAGGGGGACAGGGGGCCGCCCTGAAGCTTTCTTT
TRBJ2-7 | few | . | TRBV4-3 | CASSQENQVTYEQYF | TGCGCCAGCAGCCAAGAAAACCAGGTAACCTACGAGCAGTACTTC
TRBJ2-7 | few | TRBD1 | TRBV28 | CASSSGQGPCQQYF | TGTGCCAGCAGCTCGGGACAGGGCCCCTGCCAGCAGTACTTC
TRBJ1-1 | . | TRBD1 | TRBV5-8 | CASRLTRQGLTEAFF | TGTGCCAGCAGATTAACCCGACAGGGTCTCACTGAAGCTTTCTTT
TRBJ2-7 | . | . | TRBV30 | CAWSPAGYEQYF | TGTGCCTGGAGTCCCGCGGGCTACGAGCAGTACTTC
TRBJ1-2 | few | TRBD1 | TRBV6-5 | CASTLTGGGYGYTF | TGTGCCAGCACCCTAACAGGGGGCGGTTACGGCTACACCTTC
TRBJ1-1 | few | . | TRBV27 | CASSPAGRGAFF | TGTGCCAGCAGTCCGGCCGGGAGAGGGGCTTTCTTT
TRBJ2-7 | . | TRBD1 | TRBV4-2 | CASSQDNHRGPYDEQYF | TGTGCCAGCAGCCAAGATAACCACAGGGGGCCCTACGATGAGCAGTACTTC
TRBJ1-2 | . | . | TRBV10-3 | CAISDPQGGVNYGYTF | TGTGCCATCAGTGATCCTCAGGGAGGGGTTAACTATGGCTACACCTTC
TRBJ2-1 | few | TRBD2 | TRBV11-2 | CASSLSGSEWYEQFF | TGTGCCAGCAGCCTTAGCGGGAGTGAATGGTATGAGCAGTTCTTC
TRBJ2-2 | . | TRBD2 | TRBV5-1 | CASSLRTSRSGTGELFF | TGCGCCAGCAGCTTGAGGACTAGCAGGAGTGGAACCGGGGAGCTGTTTTTT
TRBJ1-2 | . | . | TRBV5-1 | CASSFEAPGYTF | TGCGCCAGCAGCTTTGAAGCTCCTGGTTACACCTTC
TRBJ2-7 | . | . | TRBV4-1 | CASSQEAGVYEQYF | TGCGCCAGCAGCCAAGAAGCCGGGGTCTACGAGCAGTACTTC
TRBJ1-2 | . | . | TRBV6-1 | CASSDAGKGYTF | TGTGCCAGCAGTGATGCCGGGAAAGGCTACACCTTC
TRBJ1-6 | . | . | TRBV27 | CASSLGAGGSPLHF | TGTGCCAGCAGTTTAGGAGCGGGAGGCTCACCCCTCCACTTT
TRBJ2-1 | . | TRBD2 | TRBV5-1 | CASSLGAGGINEQFF | TGCGCCAGCAGCTTGGGTGCGGGGGGGATCAATGAGCAGTTCTTC
TRBJ1-5 | . | TRBD1 | TRBV6-5 | CASSYGTGSRPQHF | TGTGCCAGCAGTTACGGGACAGGCAGTCGTCCCCAGCATTTT
TRBJ1-2 | . | TRBD1 | TRBV6-6 | CASRNPGQGNGYTF | TGTGCCAGCAGGAACCCGGGACAGGGTAATGGCTACACCTTC